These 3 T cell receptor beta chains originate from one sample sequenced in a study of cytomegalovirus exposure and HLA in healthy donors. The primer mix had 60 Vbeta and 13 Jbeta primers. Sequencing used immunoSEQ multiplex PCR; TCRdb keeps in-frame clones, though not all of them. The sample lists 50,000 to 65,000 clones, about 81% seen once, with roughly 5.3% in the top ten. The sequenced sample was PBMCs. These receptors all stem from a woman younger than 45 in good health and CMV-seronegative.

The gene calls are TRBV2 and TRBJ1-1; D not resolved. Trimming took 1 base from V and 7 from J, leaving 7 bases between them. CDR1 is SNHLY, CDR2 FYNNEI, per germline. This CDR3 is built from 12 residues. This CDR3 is CASSEVQFEAFF. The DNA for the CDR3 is TGTGCCAGCAGTGAAGTGCAGTTTGAAGCTTTCTTT.

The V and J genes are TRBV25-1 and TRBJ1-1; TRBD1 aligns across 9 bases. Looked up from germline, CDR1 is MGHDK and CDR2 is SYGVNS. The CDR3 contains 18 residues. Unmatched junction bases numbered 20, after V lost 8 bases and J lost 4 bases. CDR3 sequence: CASAHFPARGQGGTEAFF. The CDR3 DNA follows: TGTGCCAGCGCCCACTTTCCGGCAAGGGGACAGGGTGGCACTGAAGCTTTCTTT.

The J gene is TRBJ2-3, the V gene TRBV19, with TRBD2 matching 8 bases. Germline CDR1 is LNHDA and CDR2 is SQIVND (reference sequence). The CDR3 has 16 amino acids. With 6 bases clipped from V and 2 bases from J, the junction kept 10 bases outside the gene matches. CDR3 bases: TGTGCCAGTAGCAAAAGACTAGCGACTATCACAGATACGCAGTATTTT. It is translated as CASSKRLATITDTQYF.